The rows below give T cell receptor beta chains drawn from one sample of a study of shared clonotypes between healthy human individuals. Data came from immunoSEQ multiplex PCR; TCRdb stores just in-frame clones and leaves some out. The sample comprises roughly 720,000 clones, 80% to 95% of which are singletons, and more than 30% rests with the top ten. The sample taken for sequencing was memory CD8+ T cells from PBMCs. The receptors derive from a man between 18 and 29 years old in good health. Some clones in this sample may be carry-over from other donors' samples. Each CDR3 is given with its conserved first and last residue. A D gene is named only where the DNA matches it firmly. Clone size is given for some rows only: seen once, a few or many times, or a class if the clone is expanded.

clone size	V gene	J gene	D gene	CDR3 DNA	CDR3 protein
.	TRBV19	TRBJ1-5	.	TGTGCCAGTAGCCTGAATCAGCCCCAGCATTTT	CASSLNQPQHF
.	TRBV7-9	TRBJ2-7	TRBD1	TGTGCCAGCAGCGCCTCCGGGACAGCTATCTACGAGCAGTACTTC	CASSASGTAIYEQYF
.	TRBV4-3	TRBJ1-1	.	TGCGCCAGCAGCCAAGGGGCGGGGGTAGGGACTTTCGGTGAAGCTTTCTTT	CASSQGAGVGTFGEAFF
.	TRBV7-9	TRBJ2-1	.	TGTGCCAGCAGCTTAGCGCCCCCAGGGAATGAGCAGTTCTTC	CASSLAPPGNEQFF
.	TRBV4-1	TRBJ1-4	.	TGCGCCAGCAGCCAACCTGTTAAGGCAACTAATGAAAAACTGTTTTTT	CASSQPVKATNEKLFF
few	TRBV7-2	TRBJ2-7	.	TGTGCCAGCAGCGGAAGGCATGCCTACGAGCAGTACTTC	CASSGRHAYEQYF
.	TRBV9	TRBJ1-2	TRBD1	TGTGCCAGCAGCTCAAACATTGGGACAGCTAATTACTATGGCTACACCTTC	CASSSNIGTANYYGYTF
.	TRBV5-4	TRBJ2-7	TRBD2	TGTGCCAGCAGCTCCGGGACTAGCGGCTCCTACGAGCAGTACTTC	CASSSGTSGSYEQYF
.	TRBV27	TRBJ2-5	.	TGTGCCAGCAGTTTACTATCGGGGAGACTGTACCAAGAGACCCAGTACTTC	CASSLLSGRLYQETQYF
.	TRBV7-9	TRBJ2-3	.	TGTGCCACCGCGGCGGGTCGGGGCACAGATACGCAGTATTTT	CATAAGRGTDTQYF
.	TRBV7-9	TRBJ2-2	.	TGTGCCAGCAGCTTATCTGCCGTGGAGCTGTTTTTT	CASSLSAVELFF
.	TRBV4-1	TRBJ2-7	TRBD1	TGCGCCAGCAGCCGCCAGGGGACAGGGTTCATGTACGAGCAGTACTTC	CASSRQGTGFMYEQYF
.	TRBV5-1	TRBJ1-1	.	TGCGCCAGCAGCTTGAACACAGGATTCACTGAAGCTTTCTTT	CASSLNTGFTEAFF
.	TRBV5-6	TRBJ1-5	.	TGTGCCAGCAGCTGGGGGGTTAATCAGCCCCAGCATTTT	CASSWGVNQPQHF
.	TRBV5-1	TRBJ2-2	TRBD1	TGCGCCAGCAGCACTACAGGGGGCGTAACCGGGGAGCTGTTTTTT	CASSTTGGVTGELFF
few	TRBV19	TRBJ1-5	.	TGTGCCAGTAGTATTGAGACGCGCAGCAATCAGCCCCAGCATTTT	CASSIETRSNQPQHF
.	TRBV7-9	TRBJ2-3	.	TGTGCCAGCAGCCCGCGGGCAGATACGCAGTATTTT	CASSPRADTQYF
.	TRBV15	TRBJ1-5	.	TGTGCCACCAGCAGCGTTTCCGGGCCGCCCGGGGAAGCCCAGCATTTT	CATSSVSGPPGEAQHF
.	TRBV28	TRBJ2-7	TRBD2	TGTGCCAGCAGTGCCTCTAGCGGGAACTCCTACGAGCAGTACTTC	CASSASSGNSYEQYF
.	TRBV5-1	TRBJ1-3	TRBD1	TGCGCCAGCAGCTTCTGGACAGGGCCTTCCTCTGGAAACACCATATATTTT	CASSFWTGPSSGNTIYF
.	TRBV10-3	TRBJ1-1	TRBD1	TGTGCCATCAGTGGAACAGGGGCGAACACTGAAGCTTTCTTT	CAISGTGANTEAFF
.	TRBV9	TRBJ2-2	.	TGTGCCAGCAGAACAGCCACCGGGGAGCTGTTTTTT	CASRTATGELFF
.	TRBV5-4	TRBJ1-2	TRBD1	TGTGCCAGCAGCCCGACAGGGCTCTATGGCTACACCTTC	CASSPTGLYGYTF
.	TRBV5-4	TRBJ2-5	TRBD2	TGTGCCAGCAGCTTGGGGGCTGTGGTGATAGCGGGGAACCAAGAGACCCAGTACTTC	CASSLGAVVIAGNQETQYF
once	TRBV7-9	TRBJ2-3	.	TGTGCCAGCAGACCAAAGGGCCCCACAGATACGCAGTATTTT	CASRPKGPTDTQYF
.	TRBV7-8	TRBJ2-7	TRBD2	TGTGCCAGCAGCTTAGAAGGAGGGGGACTAGCGGGAGTCGAGCAGTACTTC	CASSLEGGGLAGVEQYF
.	TRBV7-3	TRBJ2-7	.	TGTGCCAGCAGCTTGGTGGGTTCGGGCGAGCAGTACTTC	CASSLVGSGEQYF
.	TRBV28	TRBJ1-5	.	TGTGCCAGCAGTTTGAACAGTAGAGATCAGCCCCAGCATTTT	CASSLNSRDQPQHF
.	TRBV20-1	TRBJ2-7	.	TGCAGTGCTAGAGACGGGTACGAGCAGTACTTC	CSARDGYEQYF
once	TRBV28	TRBJ1-5	.	TGTGCCAGCAGACAACGGACTAGCTATAGCAATCAGCCCCAGCATTTT	CASRQRTSYSNQPQHF